This entry features one T cell receptor (beta chain) sequence. No antigen is known for it. This sample's treatment: around 19 received Ad26.COV2.S at low or high dose, single or two shots; about 5 received placebo; per-sample allocation not given. Sampling took place 63 days after the first vaccine or placebo injection. The individual, an adult aged 18-55 years, was a donor in Boston. The data derive from a study of Ad26.COV2.S vaccination and SARS-CoV-2 variants. The table came from immunoSEQ multiplex PCR; TCRdb's copy has only in-frame clones and leaves some out. This sample has about 350,000 clones; roughly 90% occur once, and the top ten carry 6.4%. Study-wide results and limits: Those who received the vaccine showed greater spike-specific TCR breadth than those given placebo.

The germline CDR1 and CDR2 sequences are SGHTA and FQGNSA. This CDR3 comprises 14 residues. Trimming left V 3 bases short and J 0 bases short, with 9 bases between. This receptor was obtained from a person aged 18-65 years who received the Ad26.COV2.S COVID-19 vaccine or a placebo. The input for sequencing was peripheral blood, taken in a trial of Ad26.COV2.S vaccine versus placebo. The chain has TRBV7-2 and TRBJ2-7; D unresolved. DNA of the CDR3: TGTGCCAGCAGCTTGGCGGCTAGCTCCTACGAGCAGTACTTC. Translation: CASSLAASSYEQYF.